These 22 T cell receptor beta chains share one sample of origin, sequenced in a study of blood T cell repertoires in COVID-19. Here immunoSEQ multiplex PCR was the method, and the copy in TCRdb shows in-frame clones only, minus some. The table shows about 190,000 clones, with 84% occurring only once. Sequenced input: peripheral blood. The receptors come from a man aged 25 to 40 with active or convalescent COVID-19.

The V gene is TRBV27, the J gene TRBJ2-7, with TRBD2 identical over 12 bases. The CDR3 extends over 16 amino acids. CDR1 is MNHEY and CDR2 is SMNVEV in the germline V gene (reference sequence). The J segment lost 9 bases and the V segment lost 5 bases, leaving 14 bases of the junction unmatched. The CDR3 DNA follows: TGTGCCAGCAGTCCCCAACGACTAGCGGGGGATTGGGGGCAGTACGTC. Translating it yields CASSPQRLAGDWGQYV.

The gene calls are TRBV2 and TRBJ1-5; 7 nucleotides align to TRBD1. V dropped 1 base and J dropped 4; count of bases not matched to a gene: 4. The CDR3 loop spans 15 amino acids. Germline CDR1 SNHLY, CDR2 FYNNEI. The CDR3 DNA reads as TGTGCCAGCAGTGAAGAGGTGACAGGGAATCAGCCCCAGCATTTT. Translated, it gives CASSEEVTGNQPQHF.

This rearrangement joins TRBV12-3 or TRBV12-4 to TRBJ2-2; D gene unclear. With 3 bases removed from V and 4 bases from J, the gap between germline ends came to 3 bases. This CDR3 contains 12 residues. Here the CDR3 reads CASSFLTGELFF. CDR3 coding DNA: TGTGCCAGCAGTTTTCTCACCGGGGAGCTGTTTTTT.

The chain combines TRBV28 with TRBJ1-5; perhaps TRBD1 as D (5 bases). Trimming shortened V by 7 bases and J by 2 bases, and 12 bases separated the two germline ends. Germline V CDR1 and CDR2: MDHEN, SYDVKM. This CDR3 has 14 amino acids. The CDR3 DNA is TGTGCCAGCAACCGGGGGTCAGGCAATCAGCCCCAGCATTTT. Translation gives CASNRGSGNQPQHF. Filled out from reference TRBV28 and TRBJ1-5, the complete variable domain reads DVKVTQSSRYLVKRTGEKVFLECVQDMDHENMFWYRQDPGLGLRLIYFSYDVKMKEKGDIPEGYSVSREKKERFSLILESASTNQTSMYLCASNRGSGNQPQHFGDGTRLSIL.

This sequence joins TRBV6-5 and TRBJ2-6; 8 nucleotides line up with TRBD1. Trimming cost V 6 bases and J 2 bases; bases outside gene matches: 3. Germline V gene data show CDR1 as MNHEY and CDR2 as SVGAGI. This CDR3 region has 15 residues. The CDR3 bases are TGTGCCAGCAGCACGACAGGGGCTGGGGCCAACGTCCTGACTTTC. Translating it yields CASSTTGAGANVLTF.

The V call is TRBV6-6, the J call TRBJ2-3, with 9 nucleotides matching TRBD2. The ends lost 6 bases at V and 5 bases at J; junction bases unmatched: 3. The CDR3 has 13 amino acids. The germline gives CDR1 MNHNY, CDR2 SVGAGI (reference sequence). CDR3 DNA: TGTGCCAGCAGACTGACTAGCGGAGATACGCAGTATTTT. Translating it yields CASRLTSGDTQYF.

The rearrangement links TRBV24-1 to TRBJ2-1; weak D call: TRBD2 (6 bases). Germline V lookup: CDR1 KGHDR, CDR2 SFDVKD. The CDR3 is 14 residues long. Trimming stripped 12 bases from V and 7 bases from J, with 21 bases between. The CDR3 DNA reads TGTGCCCTCGGGCCCGGGACTTCGACTAATGAGCAGTTCTTC. Residues: CALGPGTSTNEQFF.

This chain uses TRBV6-5 with TRBJ1-6; TRBD1 aligns across 10 bases. The CDR3 has 15 amino acids. Unmatched junction bases numbered 6, after V lost 6 bases and J lost 7 bases. The germline CDR1 and CDR2 sequences are MNHEY and SVGAGI. CDR3 bases: TGTGCCAGCAGCGCCGGGACAGGGGTGAATTCACCCCTCCACTTT. Protein product: CASSAGTGVNSPLHF.

V usage is TRBV9 and J usage is TRBJ2-6; D perhaps matches TRBD1 (6 bases). The CDR3 runs 15 residues. V lost 3 bases and J lost 4, with 11 bases in between. CDR1 and CDR2 from the germline V gene are SGDLS and YYNGEE. The CDR3 reads CASSGTGSGANVLTF. As DNA, the CDR3 is TGTGCCAGCAGCGGAACAGGGTCGGGGGCCAACGTCCTGACTTTC.

The V call is TRBV9, the J call TRBJ2-5, with TRBD1 matching over 8 bases. V lost 0 bases to trimming and J lost 1 base; unmatched junction nucleotides: 5. The CDR3 consists of 16 residues. Germline V gene lookup returns CDR1 SGDLS and CDR2 YYNGEE. The CDR3 sequence: CASSVETGDPQETQYF. The CDR3 nucleotides are TGTGCCAGCAGCGTAGAGACAGGGGATCCCCAAGAGACCCAGTACTTC.

In DNA form, the CDR3 reads TGTGCCAGCAGCAAAGACCCGGGGGGACAGGGGCGTTACCCGTCTAGCACAGATACGCAGTATTTT. Its protein product is CASSKDPGGQGRYPSSTDTQYF. V gene TRBV21-1 combines with J gene TRBJ2-3; the table names TRBD1, a call not compared with the DNA. TRBV21-1 is an annotated pseudogene. The CDR3 covers 22 residues.

In its sample, this clone was seen once. The chain uses TRBV5-1 and TRBJ2-2; a possible D gene is TRBD2 (5 bases). The germline V and J ends were trimmed by 4 bases and 7 bases, with 8 bases remaining between them. The CDR3 spans 12 residues. Germline values: CDR1 SGHRS, CDR2 YFSETQ. The CDR3, as DNA: TGCGCCAGCAGCAACCGGGACGGGGAGCTGTTTTTT. Its translation is CASSNRDGELFF.

The genes are TRBV28 and TRBJ1-6, with D tentatively TRBD1 (5 bases). Trimming stripped 5 bases from V and 12 bases from J, with 11 bases between. Germline CDR1 is MDHEN and CDR2 is SYDVKM. The CDR3 extends over 12 amino acids. CDR3 nucleotides: TGTGCCAGCAGTCTGGGGGGAGAACCCCTCCACTTT. Translation: CASSLGGEPLHF. Combining the CDR3 with reference TRBV28 and TRBJ1-6 gives the whole variable domain DVKVTQSSRYLVKRTGEKVFLECVQDMDHENMFWYRQDPGLGLRLIYFSYDVKMKEKGDIPEGYSVSREKKERFSLILESASTNQTSMYLCASSLGGEPLHFGNGTRLTVT.

This clone was observed a single time. The rearrangement joins TRBV6-5 to TRBJ2-7, with 9 bases lining up with TRBD1. The CDR3 has 14 residues. The germline CDR1 and CDR2 sequences are MNHEY and SVGAGI. The V gene end was trimmed by 8 bases and the J gene end by 0 bases; junction bases not matched to a gene: 5. DNA for the CDR3: TGTGCCAGCTTACAGGGGGCCCCCTCCTACGAGCAGTACGTC. This sequence encodes CASLQGAPSYEQYV.

J is TRBJ1-2 and V is TRBV2, with D possibly being TRBD1 (6 bases). The germline CDR1 and CDR2 sequences are SNHLY and FYNNEI. Trimming stripped 1 base from V and 5 bases from J, with 11 bases between. This CDR3 contains 14 residues. This CDR3 reads CASSEGRGFYGYTF. CDR3 in DNA: TGTGCCAGCAGTGAAGGCAGGGGATTTTATGGCTACACCTTC. Supplemented by reference TRBV2 and TRBJ1-2, the full variable domain reads EPEVTQTPSHQVTQMGQEVILRCVPISNHLYFYWYRQILGQKVEFLVSFYNNEISEKSEIFDDQFSVERPDGSNFTLKIRSTKLEDSAMYFCASSEGRGFYGYTFGSGTRLTVV.

The chain joins TRBV19 to TRBJ2-7; weak D call: TRBD1 (5 bases). Germline assignment: CDR1 LNHDA and CDR2 SQIVND (reference sequence). CDR3 length: 15 amino acids. Trimming pared 4 bases from V and 3 bases from J, leaving 16 bases between. The CDR3 nucleotides read TGTGCCAGTAGTAGCTGGGCAGGGCCCGACTACGAGCAGTACTTC. This translates into CASSSWAGPDYEQYF.

In this sample, this clone turned up once. The rearrangement joins TRBV5-1 to TRBJ1-2; 7 bases line up with TRBD1. The CDR3 loop spans 14 amino acids. From germline, CDR1 is SGHRS and CDR2 YFSETQ. V was clipped by 8 bases and J by 5 bases; unmatched bases: 12. The DNA for the CDR3 is TGCGCCAGTGGACCGGACAGGCCGAGGTATGGCTACACCTTC. Translating gives CASGPDRPRYGYTF.

This rearrangement joins TRBV5-1 to TRBJ1-3; D uncertain. The CDR3 extends over 16 amino acids. V was cut by 4 bases and J by 1 base, with 15 bases left in between. CDR1 and CDR2 from the germline V gene are SGHRS and YFSETQ. The CDR3 is CASSRRETGSGNTIYF. CDR3 bases: TGCGCCAGCAGCCGAAGAGAGACGGGGTCTGGAAACACCATATATTTT.

This chain links TRBV5-1 with TRBJ1-4; 8 bases match TRBD1. The germline V gene encodes CDR1 SGHRS and CDR2 YFSETQ. Trimming took 4 bases from V and 5 from J; bases not matched to a gene: 4. This CDR3 is 14 amino acids long. Written as DNA, the CDR3 is TGCGCCAGCAGCCCGGGACAGGAAAATGAAAAACTGTTTTTT. Translated: CASSPGQENEKLFF.

The chain employs TRBV11-3 and TRBJ2-3; 15 bases align to TRBD2. Germline CDR1 SGHNT, CDR2 YENEEA. The V gene end was trimmed by 4 bases and the J gene end by 4 bases; junction bases not matched to a gene: 6. The CDR3 covers 17 residues. DNA for the CDR3: TGTGCCAGCAGCTCCTGGACTAGCGGGAGGGGGGCAGATACGCAGTATTTT. This sequence encodes CASSSWTSGRGADTQYF.

The V and J genes are TRBV5-1 and TRBJ2-2; D gene uncertain. The V end was cut by 3 bases, the J end by 2 bases, with 2 bases between. CDR3 size: 12 residues. Germline V gene lookup returns CDR1 SGHRS and CDR2 YFSETQ. Here the CDR3 reads CASSSNTGELFF. CDR3 coding DNA: TGCGCCAGCAGCTCTAACACCGGGGAGCTGTTTTTT. The variable domain in full, with the rest retrieved from reference TRBV5-1 and TRBJ2-2, is KAGVTQTPRYLIKTRGQQVTLSCSPISGHRSVSWYQQTPGQGLQFLFEYFSETQRNKGNFPGRFSGRQFSNSRSEMNVSTLELGDSALYLCASSSNTGELFFGEGSRLTVL.

V usage is TRBV5-1 and J usage is TRBJ2-1, with 11 bases identical to TRBD2. This CDR3 has 15 amino acids. Trimming at V came to 4 bases and at J to 5 bases, leaving 5 bases not matched to a gene. Germline CDR1 reads SGHRS; CDR2 reads YFSETQ. DNA for the CDR3: TGCGCCAGCAGCGAAGGGACTAGCGGCCACAATGAGCAGTTCTTC. This codes for CASSEGTSGHNEQFF.